This TCR beta chain was obtained from a study of blood T cells in healthy people across ages. The second PCR ran about 6 to 11 cycles with a sample-barcoded 5' primer and J-beta primers. TCRdb recomputed calls from the 5' RACE reads with MiXCR, one row per CDR3 protein. The repertoire has approximately 1.5 million distinct CDR3 sequences, about 31% of them found once; the top ten carry about 11%. Sequencing used blood. The TCR comes from a young woman in good health.

The CDR3 loop reads CATGKGGEETQYF. The CDR3 DNA reads TGTGCCACGGGTAAGGGTGGAGAAGAGACCCAGTACTTC. This rearrangement joins TRBV10-3 to TRBJ2-5; D is unresolved. CDR1 and CDR2 from the germline V gene are ENHRY and SYGVKD. The CDR3 spans 13 residues. Trimming shortened V by 10 bases and J by 3 bases, and 15 bases separated the two germline ends.